This T cell receptor (beta chain) stems from a study of T cell changes during pregnancy in multiple sclerosis. Germline V lookup: CDR1 SGHNT, CDR2 YYREEE (reference sequence). V lost 1 base, J lost 0 bases, and 4 bases stayed unmatched. The CDR3 runs to 16 residues. The assay was immunoSEQ multiplex PCR, and TCRdb's table has in-frame clones only and misses some. Among around 40,000 clones listed, roughly 90% were seen once. This sequence was found in a female donor with multiple sclerosis, enrolled in a pregnancy study. The sequenced sample was CD4+ T cells from peripheral blood mononuclear cells, obtained before pregnancy. V gene TRBV5-4 combines with J gene TRBJ2-1; TRBD1 matches at 7 bases. The CDR3 sequence is CASSLRQGYSYNEQFF. CDR3 in DNA: TGTGCCAGCAGCTTGAGACAGGGTTACTCCTACAATGAGCAGTTCTTC.